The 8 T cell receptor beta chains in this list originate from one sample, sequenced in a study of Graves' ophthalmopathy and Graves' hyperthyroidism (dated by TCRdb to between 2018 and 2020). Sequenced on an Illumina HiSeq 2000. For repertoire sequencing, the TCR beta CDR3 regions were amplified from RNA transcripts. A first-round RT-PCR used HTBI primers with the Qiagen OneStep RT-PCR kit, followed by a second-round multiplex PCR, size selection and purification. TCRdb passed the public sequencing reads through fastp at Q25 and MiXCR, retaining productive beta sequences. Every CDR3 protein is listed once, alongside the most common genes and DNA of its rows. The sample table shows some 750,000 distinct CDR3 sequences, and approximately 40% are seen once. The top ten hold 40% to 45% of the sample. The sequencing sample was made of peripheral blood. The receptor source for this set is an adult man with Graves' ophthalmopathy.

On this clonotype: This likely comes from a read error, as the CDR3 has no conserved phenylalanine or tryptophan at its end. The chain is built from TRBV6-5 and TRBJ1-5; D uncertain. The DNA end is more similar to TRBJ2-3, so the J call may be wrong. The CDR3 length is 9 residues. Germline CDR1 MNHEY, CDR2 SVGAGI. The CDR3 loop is CASSPRQYY. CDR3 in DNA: TGTGCCAGCAGCCCTCGACAGTATTAT.

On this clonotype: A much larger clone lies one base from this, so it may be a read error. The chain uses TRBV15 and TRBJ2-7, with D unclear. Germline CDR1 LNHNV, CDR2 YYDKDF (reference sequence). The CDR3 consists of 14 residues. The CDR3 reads CATNRGATGYEQYF. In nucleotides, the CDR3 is TGTGCCACCAACAGAGGCGCGACTGGCTACGAGCAGTACTTC.

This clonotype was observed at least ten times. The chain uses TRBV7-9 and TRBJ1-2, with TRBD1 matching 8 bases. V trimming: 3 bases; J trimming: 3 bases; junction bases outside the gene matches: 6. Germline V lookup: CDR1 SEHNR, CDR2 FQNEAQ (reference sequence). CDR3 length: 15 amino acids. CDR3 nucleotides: TGTGCCAGCAGCTTCACGCCGGACAGGGACTATGGCTACACCTTC. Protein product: CASSFTPDRDYGYTF.

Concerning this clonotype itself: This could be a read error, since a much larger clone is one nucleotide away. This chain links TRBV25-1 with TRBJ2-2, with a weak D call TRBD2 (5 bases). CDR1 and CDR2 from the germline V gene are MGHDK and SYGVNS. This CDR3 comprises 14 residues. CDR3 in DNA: TGTGCCGCCGAAGCCGCGGGTTACACCGGGGAGCCGTTTTTT. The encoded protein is CAAEAAGYTGEPFF. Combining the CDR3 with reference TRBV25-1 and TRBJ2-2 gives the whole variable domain EADIYQTPRYLVIGTGKKITLECSQTMGHDKMYWYQQDPGMELHLIHYSYGVNSTEKGDLSSESTVSRIRTEHFPLTLESARPSHTSQYLCAAEAAGYTGEPFFGEGSRLTVL.

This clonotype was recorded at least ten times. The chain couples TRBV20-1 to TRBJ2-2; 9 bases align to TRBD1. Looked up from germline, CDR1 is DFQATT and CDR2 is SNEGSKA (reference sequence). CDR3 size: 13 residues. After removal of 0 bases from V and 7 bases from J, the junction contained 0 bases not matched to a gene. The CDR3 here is CSAREDRGGELFF. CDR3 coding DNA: TGCAGTGCTAGAGAGGACAGGGGCGGGGAGCTGTTTTTT.

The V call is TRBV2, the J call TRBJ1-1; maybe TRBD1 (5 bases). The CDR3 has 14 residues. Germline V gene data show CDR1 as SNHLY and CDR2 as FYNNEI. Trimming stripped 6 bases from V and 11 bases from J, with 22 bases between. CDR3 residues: CASRPGGGLQSAFF. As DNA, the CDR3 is TGTGCCAGCAGACCGGGGGGGGGACTACAGTCCGCTTTCTTT.

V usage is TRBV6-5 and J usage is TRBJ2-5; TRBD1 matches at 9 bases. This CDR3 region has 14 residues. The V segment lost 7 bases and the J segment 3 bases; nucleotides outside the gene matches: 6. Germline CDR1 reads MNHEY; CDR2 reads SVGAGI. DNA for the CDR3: TGTGCCAGCAAAGAACAGGGGGCCGAAGAGACCCAGTACTTC. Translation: CASKEQGAEETQYF.

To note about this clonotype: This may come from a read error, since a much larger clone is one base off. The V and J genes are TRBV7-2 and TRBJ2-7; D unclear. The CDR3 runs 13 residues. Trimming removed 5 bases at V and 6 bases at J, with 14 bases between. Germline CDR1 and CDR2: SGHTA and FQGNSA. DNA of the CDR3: TGTGCCAGCAGCCCGGCTAGATCCGGCGAGCAGTACTTC. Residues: CASSPARSGEQYF.